The 24 T cell receptor beta chains listed next were all sequenced from one sample in a study of blood T cell repertoires in COVID-19. Only in-frame clones appear in the TCRdb table, and some are missing; sequencing was by immunoSEQ multiplex PCR. This sample has roughly 97,000 clones, with around 90% found just once. Material for sequencing was peripheral blood. These receptors all stem from a human donor in a cohort sampled during active COVID-19.

CDR3 bases: TGTGCCAGCAGTCCGGGGAGGGTGGATTTCTATGGCTACACCTTC. Its protein product is CASSPGRVDFYGYTF. The V gene is TRBV28, the J gene TRBJ1-2; no definite D call. Trimming took off 5 bases at V and 4 bases at J, with 17 bases between the two ends. Per the germline V gene, CDR1 is MDHEN and CDR2 is SYDVKM. This CDR3 comprises 15 residues.

This clone was seen a single time. The chain uses TRBV29-1 and TRBJ2-7; D is unclear. Germline-derived CDR1 and CDR2 are SQVTM and ANQGSEA. Trimming took 5 bases from V and 3 from J, leaving 8 bases between them. This CDR3 spans 11 amino acids. In nucleotides, the CDR3 is TGCAGCGTTTACAGTGACTACGAGCAGTACTTC. Translated, it gives CSVYSDYEQYF.

The J gene is TRBJ2-2, the V gene TRBV27, with 9 nucleotides matching TRBD2. CDR3 length equals 15 residues. Germline V gene sequence: CDR1 MNHEY, CDR2 SMNVEV (reference sequence). The junction had 6 bases not matched to a gene; V was cut back by 3 bases and J by 7 bases. DNA for the CDR3: TGTGCCAGCAGTTTTAGCGGGAGTTCTAGCGGGGAGCTGTTTTTT. Amino acid sequence: CASSFSGSSSGELFF.

The rearrangement uses TRBV7-3 and TRBJ1-1; D might be TRBD1 (6 bases). Germline V gene data show CDR1 as SGHTA and CDR2 as FQGTGA. This CDR3 contains 14 residues. V was trimmed by 5 bases and J by 2 bases, leaving 12 bases between them. Here the CDR3 reads CASSTIGGNTEAFF. CDR3 DNA sequence: TGTGCCAGCAGCACGATTGGGGGCAACACTGAAGCTTTCTTT.

The chain is built from TRBV5-1 and TRBJ1-1; a weak D match, TRBD1 (6 bases). V lost 4 bases to trimming and J lost 7 bases, with 20 bases between them. The CDR3 consists of 15 residues. The germline gives CDR1 SGHRS, CDR2 YFSETQ. CDR3 coding DNA: TGCGCCAGCAGCCCGTTCGCAGGGGAATTTAATGAAGCTTTCTTT. Translating gives CASSPFAGEFNEAFF.

Points on this clone: A junction boundary mismatches the germline segment, possibly from a read error. The chain recombines TRBV15 with TRBJ2-4; D gene uncertain. The CDR3 runs 12 residues. The germline gives CDR1 LNHNV, CDR2 YYDKDF (reference sequence). The CDR3 DNA reads TGTGCCACCAGCAGAGATCGTAGTAGCTTAGACTTC. Its protein product is CATSRDRSSLDF. Full variable domain (remainder filled in from reference TRBV15 and TRBJ2-4): DAMVIQNPRYQVTQFGKPVTLSCSQTLNHNVMYWYQQKSSQAPKLLFHYYDKDFNNEADTPDNFQSRRPNTSFCFLDIRSPGLGDTAMYLCATSRDRSSLDFGAGTRLSVL.

J is TRBJ2-1 and V is TRBV12-3 or TRBV12-4; tentative D call: TRBD1 (5 bases). CDR3 length: 13 residues. Between the trimmed V and J ends, which lost 3 bases and 11 bases, there was a span of 14 bases. The CDR3: CASSFSYSGKQFF. CDR3 bases: TGTGCCAGCAGTTTCTCCTACTCAGGGAAGCAGTTCTTC.

This clone occurred once. The rearrangement links TRBV18 to TRBJ2-7; D uncertain. Germline V gene data show CDR1 as KGHSH and CDR2 as LQKENI. Trimming removed 1 base from V and 6 bases from J, with 10 bases in between. This CDR3 is 13 amino acids long. CDR3 sequence reads: CASSPRGTGEQYF. The CDR3 bases are TGTGCCAGCTCACCACGCGGAACCGGCGAGCAGTACTTC.

This rearrangement joins TRBV18 to TRBJ1-5, with 9 bases aligning to TRBD1. Looked up from germline, CDR1 is KGHSH and CDR2 is LQKENI. V lost 0 bases, J lost 1 base, and 1 base stayed unmatched. The CDR3 extends over 16 amino acids. The CDR3 DNA reads TGTGCCAGCTCACCACCGGGACAGGGCAGCAATCAGCCCCAGCATTTT. Translated: CASSPPGQGSNQPQHF. Using reference TRBV18 and TRBJ1-5 for the parts outside the CDR3, the full variable domain is NAGVMQNPRHLVRRRGQEARLRCSPMKGHSHVYWYRQLPEEGLKFMVYLQKENIIDESGMPKERFSAEFPKEGPSILRIQQVVRGDSAAYFCASSPPGQGSNQPQHFGDGTRLSIL.

In DNA form, the CDR3 reads TGTGCCACCAGCAGAGGCCCCCCTAGCGGAGGGCACGGGGAGCTGTTTTTT. Encoded protein: CATSRGPPSGGHGELFF. The chain combines TRBV15 with TRBJ2-2; 7 nucleotides align to TRBD2. The trim removed 1 base at V and 7 bases at J, leaving 12 bases unmatched. Germline V lookup: CDR1 LNHNV, CDR2 YYDKDF (reference sequence). This CDR3 region has 17 residues.

This clone was seen a handful of times. The chain has TRBV13 and TRBJ1-4, with D possibly matching TRBD1 (5 bases). The CDR3 is 15 residues long. In germline, CDR1 is PRHDT, CDR2 FYEKMQ (reference sequence). V lost 5 bases, J lost 7 bases, and 17 bases lay in between. The CDR3 DNA reads TGTGCCAGCAGCCACCGGCCAGGGCGTAGTGAAAAACTGTTTTTT. Translating it yields CASSHRPGRSEKLFF.

This clone was counted between two and nine times. The chain employs TRBV24-1 and TRBJ1-1; no definite D call. In germline, CDR1 is KGHDR, CDR2 SFDVKD. The V gene lost 7 bases and the J gene lost 1 base, with 12 bases spanning the gap. The CDR3 length is 14 residues. CDR3 protein: CATRKGRGNTEAFF. The CDR3 DNA sequence: TGTGCCACCAGAAAGGGTCGGGGGAACACTGAAGCTTTCTTT.

The chain is built from TRBV12-2 and TRBJ2-5; the D call TRBD2 from the table was never checked on the DNA. TRBV12-2 is flagged as a pseudogene. This CDR3 comprises 15 residues. CDR3: CASRRSGNGGKTQYF. The CDR3 DNA reads TGTGCAAGTCGCCGATCCGGCAACGGGGGGAAGACCCAGTACTTC.

The chain joins TRBV2 to TRBJ2-1, with D unresolved. The V gene's germline CDR1 is SNHLY and CDR2 FYNNEI. There are 11 residues in the CDR3. V was pared by 6 bases and J by 6 bases, with 6 bases between. Here the CDR3 reads CASSTSNEQFF. The CDR3, as DNA: TGTGCCAGCAGCACATCCAATGAGCAGTTCTTC. The full variable domain, in which reference TRBV2 and TRBJ2-1 provide the parts outside the CDR3, is EPEVTQTPSHQVTQMGQEVILRCVPISNHLYFYWYRQILGQKVEFLVSFYNNEISEKSEIFDDQFSVERPDGSNFTLKIRSTKLEDSAMYFCASSTSNEQFFGPGTRLTVL.

The V gene is TRBV11-1, the J gene TRBJ1-2, with D maybe TRBD1 (5 bases). The germline V gene has CDR1 SGHAT and CDR2 FQDESV (reference sequence). The CDR3 spans 14 residues. Trimming left V 5 bases short and J 5 bases short, with 15 bases between. The CDR3 nucleotides read TGTGCCAGCAGCCCCACCCCAGGGTCGTATGGCTACACCTTC. Translated, it gives CASSPTPGSYGYTF.

V usage is TRBV10-1 and J usage is TRBJ2-3; perhaps TRBD1 as D (5 bases). Germline-derived CDR1 and CDR2 are WNHNN and SYGVQD (reference sequence). CDR3 length equals 16 residues. The V end was cut by 3 bases, the J end by 6 bases, with 19 bases between. The CDR3 DNA follows: TGCGCCAGCAGTGAAATAGACAGCCTTTCACGGGATACGCAGTATTTT. Translation: CASSEIDSLSRDTQYF.

The gene calls are TRBV5-5 and TRBJ2-7, with TRBD2 as a possible D gene (6 bases). V lost 3 bases, J lost 0 bases, and 19 bases lay in between. The CDR3 length is 17 residues. Germline CDR1 and CDR2: SGHKS and YYEKEE (reference sequence). The CDR3: CASSSGTGLLPSYEQYF. CDR3 nucleotide sequence: TGTGCCAGCAGCTCTGGGACGGGACTCCTACCCTCCTACGAGCAGTACTTC.

The chain combines TRBV11-3 with TRBJ2-1, with 7 positions matching TRBD1. Losses at the gene ends were 3 bases for V and 0 bases for J; bases not matched to a gene: 8. The CDR3 covers 17 residues. Looked up from germline, CDR1 is SGHNT and CDR2 is YENEEA. The CDR3, as DNA: TGTGCCAGCAGCTTGGCAGTAGGGGGCAGCTCCTACAATGAGCAGTTCTTC. Translation: CASSLAVGGSSYNEQFF.

This sequence joins TRBV2 and TRBJ2-3, with 11 bases aligning to TRBD2. Trimming took 6 bases from V and 7 from J; bases not matched to a gene: 6. The V gene's germline CDR1 is SNHLY and CDR2 FYNNEI. The CDR3 is 14 amino acids. In DNA form, the CDR3 reads TGTGCCAGCAGAACTAGCGGGAGTATGTATACGCAGTATTTT. It yields the protein CASRTSGSMYTQYF.

There are many counts of this clone. The rearrangement uses TRBV4-1 and TRBJ1-1; the D is unclear. The CDR3 sequence is 14 residues long. Germline values: CDR1 MGHRA, CDR2 YSYEKL. The V end lost 4 bases, the J end lost 4 bases, and 13 bases lay between the germline ends. The CDR3 here is CASSPIGRGTEAFF. The CDR3 bases are TGCGCCAGCAGCCCGATAGGGAGAGGCACTGAAGCTTTCTTT.

This sequence joins TRBV7-9 and TRBJ1-6, with TRBD1 matching over 9 bases. CDR3 length equals 13 residues. Germline trimming cut 5 bases from V and 8 bases from J; bases unmatched to any gene: 1. Germline V gene sequence: CDR1 SEHNR, CDR2 FQNEAQ (reference sequence). The CDR3 DNA is TGTGCCAGCAGCCGACAGGGGGATTCACCCCTCCACTTT. It encodes CASSRQGDSPLHF.

V is TRBV19 and J is TRBJ2-7, with 7 positions matching TRBD1. This CDR3 comprises 15 residues. Germline trimming cut 3 bases from V and 2 bases from J; bases unmatched to any gene: 7. The germline gives CDR1 LNHDA, CDR2 SQIVND (reference sequence). In DNA, the CDR3 is TGTGCCAGTAGTATTGGGACAGAAATAGCCTACGAGCAGTACTTC. It is translated as CASSIGTEIAYEQYF.

The chain is built from TRBV6-5 and TRBJ1-5; no reliable D call. The ends were cut back, 10 bases at V and 0 bases at J, with 10 bases in the middle. The germline gives CDR1 MNHEY, CDR2 SVGAGI. This CDR3 has 13 amino acids. The CDR3 region has the DNA TGTGCCACCTCAGTAAATAGCAATCAGCCCCAGCATTTT. Residues: CATSVNSNQPQHF.

The chain employs TRBV25-1 and TRBJ2-3; 11 positions agree with TRBD2. The V and J ends lost 2 bases and 4 bases, in that order; junction bases with no gene match: 8. The germline V gene encodes CDR1 MGHDK and CDR2 SYGVNS. The CDR3 totals 17 residues. Here the CDR3 reads CASSEVIAGGGADTQYF. CDR3 coding DNA: TGTGCCAGCAGTGAAGTCATAGCGGGAGGGGGGGCAGATACGCAGTATTTT.